These 17 T cell receptor beta chains originate from one sample sequenced in a study of molecular identifiers for immune sequencing clone quantification. TCRdb itself ran the PCR reads through MiXCR, one entry per CDR3 protein. The sample has tens of thousands of distinct CDR3 sequences; 20% to 25% are singletons. Specimen: naive CD8+ T cells from blood, with Jurkat cell RNA spiked in. The sample's subset: FACS-sorted CD8+CD4-CCR7+CD45RA+ naive T cells. These TCRs come from a human donor in good health. Some libraries in this study had Jurkat cell RNA spiked in.

This clonotype was seen at least ten times. The rearrangement uses TRBV5-5 and TRBJ1-5; D perhaps matches TRBD1 (5 bases). This CDR3 comprises 17 residues. The germline V gene encodes CDR1 SGHKS and CDR2 YYEKEE (reference sequence). V lost 4 bases to trimming and J lost 1 base, with 18 bases between them. The CDR3 DNA is TGTGCCAGCAGCCTGGCAGGTGAGCGGGGGAGCAATCAGCCCCAGCATTTT. Translation gives CASSLAGERGSNQPQHF.

There are many counts of this clonotype. V usage is TRBV5-1 and J usage is TRBJ2-7, with TRBD2 identical over 7 bases. Germline CDR1 SGHRS, CDR2 YFSETQ. CDR3 length: 15 amino acids. V lost 1 base, J lost 0 bases, and 4 bases stayed unmatched. The DNA for the CDR3 is TGCGCCAGCAGCTTGACGGGGGGAAACTCCTACGAGCAGTACTTC. It yields the protein CASSLTGGNSYEQYF.

With regard to this clonotype: This clone may be a read error of a much larger clone one base away. This chain uses TRBV4-1 with TRBJ2-1, with D tentatively TRBD1 or TRBD2 (6 bases each). CDR1 MGHRA and CDR2 YSYEKL come from the germline V gene. This CDR3 has 13 residues. The CDR3: CASSAGGRNGQFF. The CDR3 nucleotides are TGCGCCAGCAGCGCCGGGGGCAGGAATGGGCAGTTCTTC.

With respect to this clonotype: Given a much more abundant clone one base away, this may be a read error. The V gene is TRBV28, the J gene TRBJ2-7; 8 bases line up with TRBD2. The CDR3 contains 14 residues. Trimming cost V 3 bases and J 10 bases; bases outside gene matches: 11. Germline assignment: CDR1 MDHEN and CDR2 SYDVKM. The CDR3 DNA reads TGTGCCAGCAGTTTGAGGACTGGCGGGAGGTCTCAGTACTTC. The encoded protein is CASSLRTGGRSQYF.

In this sample, this clonotype turned up many times. The chain's CDR3 is CASFSGGEDTQYF. For the CDR3, the DNA is TGTGCCAGTTTTAGCGGGGGTGAAGATACGCAGTATTTT. The rearrangement joins TRBV2 to TRBJ2-3, with 9 bases lining up with TRBD2. In germline, CDR1 is SNHLY, CDR2 FYNNEI. J was trimmed by 5 bases and V by 9 bases; bases with no gene match: 6. The CDR3 consists of 13 residues.

This clonotype was seen many times. The chain employs TRBV7-9 and TRBJ2-3; 12 bases map to TRBD1. Germline CDR1 SEHNR, CDR2 FQNEAQ (reference sequence). V shed 6 bases, J shed 2 bases, and the junction held 12 bases outside the gene matches. This CDR3 has 18 residues. CDR3 DNA: TGTGCCAGCAGGCCCGGGACAGGGGGCAAAACTTCCACAGATACGCAGTATTTT. Protein product: CASRPGTGGKTSTDTQYF.

This clonotype was seen repeatedly, ten times or more. The CDR3 DNA sequence: TGTGCCAGTAGTAATCCCAACAGGGGATTCTGGAAGCCCCAGCATTTT. It is translated as CASSNPNRGFWKPQHF. The chain carries TRBV19 and TRBJ1-5; the match to TRBD1 covers 7 bases. After removal of 4 bases from V and 8 bases from J, the junction contained 14 bases not matched to a gene. Germline V lookup: CDR1 LNHDA, CDR2 SQIVND (reference sequence). The CDR3 sequence is 16 residues long.

This chain links TRBV15 with TRBJ2-3; TRBD1 matches 10 bases. There are 15 residues in the CDR3. The V gene's germline CDR1 is LNHNV and CDR2 YYDKDF (reference sequence). With 6 bases clipped from V and 5 bases from J, the junction kept 8 bases outside the gene matches. The CDR3 nucleotides read TGTGCCACCAGTTCTGACAGGGGGCCCGGAGATACGCAGTATTTT. Its translation: CATSSDRGPGDTQYF.

This clonotype was seen a few times. The V and J genes are TRBV2 and TRBJ1-1; no definite D call. CDR1 and CDR2 from the germline V gene are SNHLY and FYNNEI. There are 12 residues in the CDR3. V lost 3 bases and J 6 bases, leaving 8 bases between the germline ends. The DNA of the CDR3 is TGTGCCAGCAGTGAGGACTTATCTGAAGCTTTCTTT. Encoded protein: CASSEDLSEAFF.

The rearrangement uses TRBV5-8 and TRBJ2-1; D might be TRBD1 or TRBD2, each matching 5 bases. The CDR3 is 13 amino acids. Between the trimmed V and J ends, which lost 9 bases and 2 bases, there was a span of 12 bases. The germline gives CDR1 SGHTS, CDR2 YDEGEE. CDR3 residues: CATAQGAYNEQFF. For the CDR3, the DNA is TGTGCCACGGCGCAGGGAGCCTACAATGAGCAGTTCTTC.

This clonotype was observed a few times. The genes are TRBV27 and TRBJ1-5, with 8 bases matching TRBD1. The CDR3 runs 16 residues. Looked up from germline, CDR1 is MNHEY and CDR2 is SMNVEV (reference sequence). V gave up 2 bases and J gave up 5 bases; unmatched junction bases: 8. The DNA of the CDR3 is TGTGCCAGCAGTTTAGCAGGGGGCAGAGGGGATCAGCCCCAGCATTTT. This gives the protein CASSLAGGRGDQPQHF.

This clonotype was seen a single time. One base away lies a much larger clone, so this may be a sequencing read error. The chain recombines TRBV11-2 with TRBJ1-1; 8 nucleotides line up with TRBD1. The CDR3 runs 16 residues. Germline-derived CDR1 and CDR2 are SGHAT and FQNNGV. CDR3 DNA: TGTGCCAGCAGCTTAGATCGAGGACAGGGCTTTACTGAAGCTTCCTTT. As protein: CASSLDRGQGFTEASF.

The chain carries TRBV9 and TRBJ1-2; D may be TRBD1 (5 bases). This CDR3 spans 14 amino acids. V lost 10 bases and J 3 bases, leaving 19 bases between the germline ends. From germline, CDR1 is SGDLS and CDR2 YYNGEE. The CDR3: CARRVGGGDYGYTF. DNA for the CDR3: TGTGCCCGCCGCGTTGGGGGGGGTGACTATGGCTACACCTTC.

This clonotype was found many times. The J gene is TRBJ2-7, the V gene TRBV6-5; D perhaps matches TRBD2 (6 bases). CDR3 length equals 13 residues. V lost 0 bases, J lost 7 bases, and 10 bases lay in between. Germline lookup yields CDR1 MNHEY and CDR2 SVGAGI. The CDR3 nucleotides are TGTGCCAGCAGTTACTCCGGGGCGGGGGAGCAGTACTTC. Amino acid sequence: CASSYSGAGEQYF.

This clonotype was counted many times. J is TRBJ1-2 and V is TRBV12-3 or TRBV12-4; D is uncertain. V was shortened by 6 bases and J by 4 bases, with 18 bases between the two germline ends. This CDR3 is 15 amino acids long. The CDR3 DNA is TGTGCCAGCAGCCCACGCGACGGACCATCCTATGGCTACACCTTC. Translation: CASSPRDGPSYGYTF.

This clonotype was detected ten times or more. The gene calls are TRBV23-1 and TRBJ1-5; no firm D call. TRBV23-1 is an ORF, and what it does is uncertain. V gave up 0 bases and J gave up 2 bases, with 11 bases separating them. The CDR3 is 16 residues long. Here the CDR3 DNA reads TGCGCCAGCAGTCAATCTCCGGTTCCGGGCAATCAGCCCCAGCATTTT. It encodes CASSQSPVPGNQPQHF.

There are many counts of this clonotype. The V call is TRBV7-6, the J call TRBJ1-1; possibly TRBD1 for D (6 bases). V shed 1 base and J shed 4 bases, with 13 bases lying between them. Germline V gives CDR1 SGHVS, CDR2 FNYEAQ. CDR3 length equals 15 residues. CDR3 sequence (DNA): TGTGCCAGCAGCTTAGGAACAACAGGGAGCACTGAAGCTTTCTTT. This codes for CASSLGTTGSTEAFF.